The 12 T cell receptor beta chains below were found in one sample sequenced in a study of neoadjuvant anti-PD-1 for oral cavity cancer. Method: immunoSEQ multiplex PCR; TCRdb's copy keeps in-frame clones and lacks some. The sample consists of 14,000 or so clones, 66% of them appearing once. Here the sequenced sample was PBMCs, taken before nivolumab (anti-PD-1) treatment. These receptors were collected from a person aged 35-79 years with oral cavity squamous cell carcinoma.

This clone was seen more than once but under ten times. J is TRBJ2-1 and V is TRBV5-5; 10 nucleotides line up with TRBD2. V trimming: 4 bases; J trimming: 8 bases; junction bases outside the gene matches: 12. The CDR3 consists of 16 residues. CDR1 SGHKS and CDR2 YYEKEE come from the germline V gene (reference sequence). The CDR3 here is CASSPSSGRAVDEQFF. The CDR3 coding sequence is TGTGCCAGCAGCCCATCCAGCGGGAGGGCCGTTGATGAGCAGTTCTTC.

This chain uses TRBV29-1 with TRBJ2-1; no definite D call. The CDR3 is 12 residues long. The germline V and J ends were trimmed by 3 bases and 3 bases, with 6 bases remaining between them. Germline CDR1 and CDR2: SQVTM and ANQGSEA. The CDR3 sequence: CSVDVSYNEQFF. For the CDR3, the DNA is TGCAGCGTTGATGTTAGCTACAATGAGCAGTTCTTC.

This clone was seen just once. The chain carries TRBV13 and TRBJ1-2; tentatively, D is TRBD1 (6 bases). V shed 5 bases and J shed 4 bases, with 23 bases lying between them. The V gene's germline CDR1 is PRHDT and CDR2 FYEKMQ (reference sequence). This CDR3 is 17 amino acids long. This CDR3 is CASSQRRGRESGYGYTF. The CDR3, as DNA: TGTGCCAGCAGCCAACGCAGGGGACGAGAATCTGGCTATGGCTACACCTTC.

In this sample, this clone turned up a few times. The J gene is TRBJ1-4, the V gene TRBV5-1; no firm D call. The CDR3 sequence is 12 residues long. Germline-derived CDR1 and CDR2 are SGHRS and YFSETQ. V dropped 5 bases and J dropped 5 bases, with 7 bases sitting between them. The CDR3 loop is CASRNRNEKLFF. CDR3 nucleotides: TGCGCCAGCAGGAACAGAAATGAAAAACTGTTTTTT.

This clone was detected only a few times. The chain couples TRBV19 to TRBJ1-2; 9 bases agree with TRBD1. J lost 4 bases, V lost 7 bases, and 10 bases had no gene match. This CDR3 spans 15 amino acids. CDR1 and CDR2 (germline): LNHDA, SQIVND (reference sequence). The CDR3 here is CASTSGTGNGYGYTF. The CDR3 DNA reads TGTGCCAGTACCTCAGGGACAGGGAACGGCTATGGCTACACCTTC. The full variable domain, with the rest looked up from reference TRBV19 and TRBJ1-2, is DGGITQSPKYLFRKEGQNVTLSCEQNLNHDAMYWYRQDPGQGLRLIYYSQIVNDFQKGDIAEGYSVSREKKESFPLTVTSAQKNPTAFYLCASTSGTGNGYGYTFGSGTRLTVV.

The chain combines TRBV14 with TRBJ2-7; TRBD2 agrees at 11 bases. The CDR3 spans 15 residues. Germline values: CDR1 SGHDN, CDR2 FVKESK. The junction had 5 bases not matched to a gene; V was cut back by 0 bases and J by 7 bases. The CDR3, as DNA: TGTGCCAGCAGCCAAGAACTAGCGGGAGTAGCGGAGCAGTACTTC. Translation gives CASSQELAGVAEQYF.

The chain carries TRBV5-1 and TRBJ2-1, with 7 bases fitting TRBD1. This CDR3 has 15 residues. Germline CDR1 reads SGHRS; CDR2 reads YFSETQ. V gave up 2 bases and J gave up 4 bases; unmatched junction bases: 6. The CDR3 spells CASSFTGTAYNEQFF. As DNA, the CDR3 is TGCGCCAGCAGCTTTACCGGGACAGCGTACAATGAGCAGTTCTTC.

The V and J genes are TRBV6-5 and TRBJ1-3; 9 nucleotides line up with TRBD1. The CDR3 consists of 15 residues. Germline V gene sequence: CDR1 MNHEY, CDR2 SVGAGI. The V and J ends lost 6 bases and 2 bases, in that order; junction bases with no gene match: 5. Here the CDR3 reads CASSLRDRAGNTIYF. The DNA for the CDR3 is TGTGCCAGCAGCCTCCGGGACAGGGCTGGAAACACCATATATTTT.

The chain recombines TRBV30 with TRBJ1-4, with D unresolved. In germline, CDR1 is GTSNPN, CDR2 SVGIG (reference sequence). V lost 5 bases and J lost 6, with 13 bases in between. The CDR3 sequence is 13 residues long. Here the CDR3 DNA reads TGTGCCTGGTCGTTTAGGAAGCATGAAAAACTGTTTTTT. It is translated as CAWSFRKHEKLFF.

In this sample, this clone turned up a few times. CDR3 nucleotide sequence: TGTGCCAGCAGCTTGGCTAGCGGGAGCGAGCAGTACTTC. The encoded protein is CASSLASGSEQYF. The V call is TRBV5-6, the J call TRBJ2-7; TRBD2 matches 10 bases. V shed 0 bases, J shed 6 bases, and the junction held 0 bases outside the gene matches. The length of the CDR3 is 13 residues. CDR1 is SGHDT, CDR2 YYEEEE, per germline. Combining the CDR3 with reference TRBV5-6 and TRBJ2-7 gives the whole variable domain DAGVTQSPTHLIKTRGQQVTLRCSPKSGHDTVSWYQQALGQGPQFIFQYYEEEERQRGNFPDRFSGHQFPNYSSELNVNALLLGDSALYLCASSLASGSEQYFGPGTRLTVT.

This rearrangement joins TRBV5-1 to TRBJ2-2; D possibly corresponds to TRBD1 (6 bases). This CDR3 comprises 13 residues. Trimming stripped 4 bases from V and 6 bases from J, with 10 bases between. Germline V gene lookup returns CDR1 SGHRS and CDR2 YFSETQ. CDR3 amino acids: CASSPRGAGELFF. The CDR3 bases are TGCGCCAGCAGCCCCAGGGGCGCCGGGGAGCTGTTTTTT.

The V and J genes are TRBV9 and TRBJ1-1, with TRBD1 matching over 9 bases. J gave up 4 bases and V 4 bases, and 5 bases lay outside the gene matches. The CDR3 runs 14 residues. Germline lookup yields CDR1 SGDLS and CDR2 YYNGEE. This chain's CDR3 is CASSLDRGGTEAFF. The CDR3 coding sequence is TGTGCCAGCAGCCTAGACAGGGGGGGCACTGAAGCTTTCTTT.